This T cell receptor beta chain came from a study of human versus mouse CDR3 diversity and MHC coevolution. Findings and limits, study-wide: Human CDR3s averaged more deletions and insertions than mouse CDR3s. Human T cells were selected on over five MHC II alleles. Humans had the largest estimated TCR beta repertoire, about 1.5 million clonotypes.

Using immunoSEQ multiplex PCR, the repertoire was profiled, and TCRdb retains in-frame clones only, with some absent. The sample carries tens of thousands of clones, approximately 94% recorded once. Notes on this clone: Its specificity is unknown.

The sample was naive CD4+ T cells from blood. Described subset: CD45RO-negative CD62L-positive naive CD4 T cells. The clonotype comes from a person in their sixties or seventies in good health.

The DNA of the CDR3 is TGTGCCAGCCCATCAAAAAGGGGGATCGGGACAGGGCCCAAAGGGGGTGAAAAACTGTTTTTT. Translated: CASPSKRGIGTGPKGGEKLFF. The rearrangement uses TRBV27 and TRBJ1-4; 9 bases are shared with TRBD1. Germline-derived CDR1 and CDR2 are MNHEY and SMNVEV (reference sequence). The CDR3 spans 21 residues. V gave up 8 bases and J gave up 7 bases; unmatched junction bases: 29.